This T cell receptor (beta chain) was captured in a study of beta chain features in type 1 diabetes. Study-wide points: Among all four CD4+ subsets, Type 1 diabetes patients had TCRB CDR3s that were moderately but significantly shorter.

Deletions cut 2 bases from V and 0 bases from J, with 10 bases between. The CDR3 contains 15 residues. CDR1 and CDR2 from the germline V gene are MNHEY and SVGAGI. Naive, central memory, regulatory and stem cell-like memory cells within the CD4+ compartment were sorted using CD45RO/CCR7/CD25/CD127/CD95/CD27. TCRB transcripts that were expressed got sequenced, as all of the isolated RNA had been reverse transcribed. Sequenced by immunoSEQ multiplex PCR; TCRdb stores in-frame clones only, minus some. The sample records more than 550,000 clones, over 12% being singletons. This clone was detected only a few times. Its antigen is not known.

The chain joins TRBV6-5 to TRBJ1-2; possible D gene TRBD1, 6 bases. The sequence was obtained from a man in his late teens or twenties with type 1 diabetes. Sequencing input: naive CD4+ T cells from blood. CDR3 in amino acids: CASSYRDTANYGYTF. CDR3 coding DNA: TGTGCCAGCAGTTACCGGGACACCGCTAACTATGGCTACACCTTC.